The 14 T cell receptor beta chains given below trace back to one sample, sequenced in a study of regulatory T cells in long-lasting Graves disease. Time point specified: newly diagnosed GD, antithyroid drugs for less than 3 months. Extracted PBMC RNA gave rise to the TCR library. Construction of the TCR beta libraries employed iRepertoire HTBI primers in conjunction with Arm-PCR of CDR3 regions. TCRdb fed the multiplex PCR reads into MiXCR, producing one record per CDR3 protein. The sample carries 400,000 to 550,000 distinct CDR3 sequences, 16% recorded once. These data also formed part of another study, on T cells in Graves' hyperthyroidism and ophthalmopathy.

The source was peripheral blood mononuclear cells (PBMCs), collected at new diagnosis, from a patient treated with antithyroid drugs. The receptors stem from a woman under 40 with Graves disease.

This clonotype was recorded a few times. At one end the junction does not follow the germline gene, possibly because of a read error. The rearrangement uses TRBV29-1 and TRBJ2-1, with 12 bases matching TRBD1. The germline CDR1 and CDR2 sequences are SQVTM and ANQGSEA. CDR3 length: 14 residues. This CDR3 reads CGVHRDRGLNEQFF. DNA of the CDR3: TGCGGCGTCCACCGGGACAGGGGGCTCAATGAGCAGTTCTTC.

This clonotype was observed many times. The V call is TRBV3-1, the J call TRBJ2-7; the match to TRBD2 covers 10 bases. J gave up 3 bases and V 1 base, and 3 bases lay outside the gene matches. The CDR3 contains 15 residues. Germline V gives CDR1 LGHDT, CDR2 YNNKEL (reference sequence). Written as DNA, the CDR3 is TGTGCCAGCAGCCAAGGACTAGCGGGCCGCTACGAGCAGTACTTC. Protein: CASSQGLAGRYEQYF.

This sequence joins TRBV15 and TRBJ1-1; D ambiguous. The CDR3 is 14 residues long. Per the germline V gene, CDR1 is LNHNV and CDR2 is YYDKDF (reference sequence). Trimming shortened V by 3 bases and J by 1 base, and 9 bases separated the two germline ends. The CDR3 protein is CATSRQTTNTEAFF. The DNA of the CDR3 is TGTGCCACCAGCAGGCAAACAACGAACACTGAAGCTTTCTTT. Looking up the rest from reference TRBV15 and TRBJ1-1 gives the full variable domain: DAMVIQNPRYQVTQFGKPVTLSCSQTLNHNVMYWYQQKSSQAPKLLFHYYDKDFNNEADTPDNFQSRRPNTSFCFLDIRSPGLGDTAMYLCATSRQTTNTEAFFGQGTRLTVV.

This clonotype was picked up many times. The rearrangement uses TRBV20-1 and TRBJ2-3; 9 bases are a match to TRBD2. The CDR3 extends over 14 amino acids. In germline, CDR1 is DFQATT, CDR2 SNEGSKA (reference sequence). J gave up 4 bases and V 4 bases, and 6 bases lay outside the gene matches. The CDR3 protein is CSAKLAGLADTQYF. DNA for the CDR3: TGCAGTGCTAAACTAGCGGGTCTCGCAGATACGCAGTATTTT.

This clonotype was detected ten times or more. The rearrangement links TRBV5-1 to TRBJ2-7; 9 positions match TRBD2. Unmatched junction bases numbered 7, after V lost 0 bases and J lost 3 bases. Germline loops: CDR1 SGHRS, CDR2 YFSETQ. The CDR3 length is 16 residues. CDR3 coding DNA: TGCGCCAGCAGCTTGGGACTAGCGGAAGACATCTACGAGCAGTACTTC. Amino acid sequence: CASSLGLAEDIYEQYF.

This clonotype occurred many times. The V gene is TRBV20-1, the J gene TRBJ1-5; D call uncertain. CDR1 is DFQATT and CDR2 is SNEGSKA in the germline V gene (reference sequence). V was trimmed by 0 bases and J by 0 bases, leaving 15 bases between them. This CDR3 has 17 residues. CDR3 in DNA: TGCAGTGCTAGAGATCGACGTGACCTCGGTAGCAATCAGCCCCAGCATTTT. Protein: CSARDRRDLGSNQPQHF.

This clonotype was counted ten times or more. This chain connects TRBV15 to TRBJ1-5; 9 bases are shared with TRBD1. After removal of 1 base from V and 7 bases from J, the junction contained 5 bases not matched to a gene. Germline CDR1 is LNHNV and CDR2 is YYDKDF (reference sequence). The CDR3 covers 15 residues. CDR3 DNA: TGTGCCACCAGCAGAGGGACAGGGGCAGGGCAGCCCCAGCATTTT. Its protein is CATSRGTGAGQPQHF.

V is TRBV2 and J is TRBJ2-3; maybe TRBD2 (6 bases). V lost 6 bases and J lost 2, with 18 bases in between. Germline lookup yields CDR1 SNHLY and CDR2 FYNNEI. The CDR3 runs 16 residues. CDR3 nucleotides: TGTGCCAGCAGCAGATTAGCGGTGTACGCCACAGATACGCAGTATTTT. Its protein product is CASSRLAVYATDTQYF.

This clonotype has at least ten counts. The chain uses TRBV7-2 and TRBJ1-2; D is perhaps TRBD1 (6 bases). Trimming took 5 bases from V and 3 from J, leaving 13 bases between them. CDR3 length: 14 residues. Germline assignment: CDR1 SGHTA and CDR2 FQGNSA. CDR3 loop: CASSVLQGDYGYTF. CDR3 sequence (DNA): TGTGCCAGCAGCGTCCTACAGGGAGACTATGGCTACACCTTC.

A word on this clonotype: The junction differs from germline at one of its ends, possibly a read error. The rearrangement joins TRBV29-1 to TRBJ2-7, with D possibly being TRBD1 (6 bases). The CDR3 is 12 amino acids. Germline CDR1 is SQVTM and CDR2 is ANQGSEA. DNA for the CDR3: TGCGGCGTGGGGGCCAGCAGCTACGAGCAGTACTTC. This codes for CGVGASSYEQYF.

This clonotype has a handful of counts. The V and J genes are TRBV9 and TRBJ2-7; 9 bases map to TRBD2. This CDR3 comprises 15 residues. Losses at the gene ends were 0 bases for V and 2 bases for J; bases not matched to a gene: 3. Germline V gene sequence: CDR1 SGDLS, CDR2 YYNGEE. The CDR3 protein is CASSVDLAGPYEQYF. CDR3 coding DNA: TGTGCCAGCAGCGTAGATCTAGCGGGGCCCTACGAGCAGTACTTC.

The chain links TRBV27 to TRBJ2-1, with 7 bases matching TRBD2. The CDR3 is 17 amino acids. Trimming cost V 4 bases and J 4 bases; bases outside gene matches: 13. Per the germline V gene, CDR1 is MNHEY and CDR2 is SMNVEV (reference sequence). CDR3 sequence reads: CASSSTPTGLEYNEQFF. The CDR3 DNA is TGTGCCAGCAGTTCTACCCCGACCGGACTAGAGTACAATGAGCAGTTCTTC.

This clonotype was found a few times. The rearrangement links TRBV6-2 or TRBV6-3 to TRBJ2-2; D might be TRBD1 (6 bases). Germline V gene data show CDR1 as MNHEY and CDR2 as SVGEGT. This CDR3 has 17 residues. V was cut by 0 bases and J by 0 bases, with 11 bases left in between. CDR3 coding DNA: TGTGCCAGCAGTTACTCAAGGGCAGGGGCGAACACCGGGGAGCTGTTTTTT. It translates to CASSYSRAGANTGELFF.

This clonotype was observed many times. The junction departs from germline at one end; a sequencing error may be responsible. The rearrangement joins TRBV5-1 to TRBJ2-7; a possible D gene is TRBD1 (6 bases). There are 15 residues in the CDR3. The germline gives CDR1 SGHRS, CDR2 YFSETQ. CDR3 amino acids: CASSLASSPGDTKFF. DNA of the CDR3: TGCGCCAGCAGCTTGGCCTCAAGCCCCGGGGACACTAAATTCTTC.